The rows below give T cell receptor beta chains drawn from one sample of a study of blood T cell repertoires in COVID-19. Profiled with immunoSEQ multiplex PCR; TCRdb holds only in-frame clones, not every one. The sample has more than 300,000 clones, 86% seen once. Sequenced: PBMCs or T cells enriched from blood (not recorded which). The receptors derive from a woman aged 18-29 years who had recovered from COVID-19. CDR3s leave out the opening cysteine and the closing phenylalanine or tryptophan.

CDR3 length	J gene	V gene	CDR3 protein
13	TRBJ2-5	TRBV3-1/TRBV3-2	ASSNRPSNQETQY
12	TRBJ1-1	TRBV3-1/TRBV3-2	ASSQGGLNTEAF
13	TRBJ1-4	TRBV6-9	ASILPGSTNEKLF
15	TRBJ1-5	TRBV28	ASSPRQILYSNQPQH
14	TRBJ2-3	TRBV9	ASSVEGQGYTDTQY
13	TRBJ2-1	TRBV6-5	ASRSGLAGTVEQF
13	TRBJ2-7	TRBV19	ASSITSYPTYEQY
12	TRBJ1-1	TRBV5-4	ASSLPGESTEAF
12	TRBJ2-3	TRBV11-1	ASSSAGDTDTQY
14	TRBJ2-7	TRBV28	ASSLGLLASPRGQY
13	TRBJ2-6	TRBV19	ASNGRGRGANVLT
14	TRBJ2-5	TRBV7-8	ASSLAHRGAAETQY
14	TRBJ2-1	TRBV7-9	ASSLIGLDSYNEQF
13	TRBJ1-3	TRBV28	ASSSQGLEGNTIY
11	TRBJ1-1	TRBV12-3/TRBV12-4	ASRTGVNTEAF
13	TRBJ2-3	TRBV10-2	ASRDSGGNPDTQY
15	TRBJ2-1	TRBV16	ASSQSSGGHAYNEQF
11	TRBJ1-1	TRBV28	ASSLSGTGSSF
9	TRBJ1-1	TRBV20-1	SAPFNTEAF
13	TRBJ1-3	TRBV18	ASSPPGQALGTIY
12	TRBJ1-1	TRBV4-2	ASSPPGGDAEAF
12	TRBJ2-7	TRBV27	ASSLSGGWGEQY
15	TRBJ1-1	TRBV7-9	ASSLGKIRDRNTEAF
14	TRBJ1-2	TRBV5-4	ASSKGDSQTNYGYT
13	TRBJ1-1	TRBV4-1	ASSQSPGPGTEAF
11	TRBJ1-2	TRBV5-1	ASSLDRIDGYT
11	TRBJ1-2	TRBV30	AWSVGQGFDST